The 14 T cell receptor beta chains presented below share a single source sample, sequenced in a study of T cell repertoires in cytomegalovirus infection. TCRdb analysed the reads with MiXCR anew, one entry per CDR3 protein. Of about 300,000 distinct CDR3 sequences listed, approximately 8.9% are singletons. What was sequenced was PBMCs. These receptors all stem from a human donor in good health (CMV status not recorded). Some clones in this sample may be carry-over from other donors' samples.

Note on this clonotype: No DNA is shown, since the ends of the CDR3 on it are uncertain; the CDR3 is the one TCRdb lists. This chain uses TRBV7-5 with TRBJ2-5. TRBV7-5 represents a pseudogene. Termini included, the CDR3 measures 18 amino acids. CDR3 sequence: CISVPEAFGLGIQETQYF.

This clonotype has ten or more counts. The gene calls are TRBV20-1 and TRBJ2-7, with TRBD2 as a possible D gene (7 bases). Germline V gene lookup returns CDR1 DFQATT and CDR2 SNEGSKA (reference sequence). The CDR3 is 17 residues long. The ends were cut back, 0 bases at V and 7 bases at J, with 25 bases in the middle. The CDR3: CSARDFRARGGAGEQYF. DNA for the CDR3: TGCAGTGCTAGAGATTTCCGGGCAAGAGGGGGGGCAGGAGAGCAGTACTTC.

V and J are TRBV7-3 and TRBJ1-1, with D perhaps TRBD1 (5 bases). Deletions cut 5 bases from V and 3 bases from J, with 13 bases between. The length of the CDR3 is 14 residues. Germline CDR1 is SGHTA and CDR2 is FQGTGA. CDR3 bases: TGTGCCAGCAGCCCGGAAGGGGCGGACACTGAAGCTTTCTTT. It encodes CASSPEGADTEAFF.

At least ten counts were recorded for this clonotype. This chain connects TRBV15 to TRBJ1-1; weak D call: TRBD1 (6 bases). The V gene's germline CDR1 is LNHNV and CDR2 YYDKDF (reference sequence). The CDR3 spans 13 residues. The ends were cut back, 3 bases at V and 8 bases at J, with 13 bases in the middle. CDR3 amino acids: CATSSLRGSEAFF. Here the CDR3 DNA reads TGTGCCACCAGCAGCCTAAGGGGGTCGGAAGCTTTCTTT. The full variable domain, completed using reference TRBV15 and TRBJ1-1, is DAMVIQNPRYQVTQFGKPVTLSCSQTLNHNVMYWYQQKSSQAPKLLFHYYDKDFNNEADTPDNFQSRRPNTSFCFLDIRSPGLGDTAMYLCATSSLRGSEAFFGQGTRLTVV.

V gene TRBV6-5 combines with J gene TRBJ1-5; D is possibly TRBD1 (6 bases). Germline V lookup: CDR1 MNHEY, CDR2 SVGAGI. V lost 5 bases and J lost 0, with 14 bases in between. The CDR3 totals 16 residues. CDR3 sequence reads: CASSPGQLYSNQPQHF. CDR3 bases: TGTGCCAGCAGTCCAGGACAGCTATATAGCAATCAGCCCCAGCATTTT.

As to this clonotype: This may stem from a read error, because a much larger clone lies one nucleotide away. V usage is TRBV28 and J usage is TRBJ1-4; 10 nucleotides line up with TRBD1. Germline V gene lookup returns CDR1 MDHEN and CDR2 SYDVKM. The CDR3 has 15 residues. CDR3 sequence: CASNLVTGGVEKLFF. The CDR3 coding sequence is TGTGCCAGCAATTTAGTGACAGGGGGCGTTGAAAAACTGTTTTTT.

The gene calls are TRBV4-2 and TRBJ2-3, with 9 bases fitting TRBD2. Germline V gene sequence: CDR1 LGHNA, CDR2 YNFKEQ. The ends lost 4 bases at V and 2 bases at J; junction bases unmatched: 7. CDR3 length: 16 amino acids. The CDR3 DNA follows: TGTGCCAGCAGCCGGCGCGGGGGGGCCTCCACAGATACGCAGTATTTT. As protein: CASSRRGGASTDTQYF.

The sample holds a few counts of this clonotype. The genes are TRBV19 and TRBJ2-4; no definite D call. V shed 10 bases and J shed 0 bases, with 13 bases lying between them. The CDR3 runs to 14 residues. Germline loops: CDR1 LNHDA, CDR2 SQIVND (reference sequence). In nucleotides, the CDR3 is TGTGCCACCACGCCCGAGTTAGCCAAAAACATTCAGTACTTC. Its translation: CATTPELAKNIQYF.

The sample holds many counts of this clonotype. The chain is built from TRBV11-3 and TRBJ2-2; 13 positions agree with TRBD2. The J segment lost 7 bases and the V segment lost 5 bases, leaving 4 bases of the junction unmatched. CDR3 length: 15 amino acids. Germline CDR1 is SGHNT and CDR2 is YENEEA. CDR3 residues: CASSPTSGGNGELFF. The CDR3 DNA reads TGTGCCAGCAGCCCGACTAGCGGGGGGAACGGGGAGCTGTTTTTT.

This clonotype occurred a few times. The CDR3 region has the DNA TGCAGCGAAAGGGACAGGGATGGCTACACCTTC. It yields the protein CSERDRDGYTF. The V call is TRBV29-1, the J call TRBJ1-2, with 9 bases aligning to TRBD1. Per the germline V gene, CDR1 is SQVTM and CDR2 is ANQGSEA. This CDR3 contains 11 residues. V gave up 7 bases and J gave up 6 bases; unmatched junction bases: 3.

This rearrangement joins TRBV29-1 to TRBJ1-6, with D unclear. The V end was cut by 4 bases, the J end by 12 bases, with 10 bases between. CDR1 SQVTM and CDR2 ANQGSEA come from the germline V gene. The CDR3 has 11 residues. This chain's CDR3 is CSVGSNGPLHF. The CDR3 DNA follows: TGCAGCGTTGGTTCTAACGGACCCCTCCACTTT. Variable domain in full (rest from reference TRBV29-1 and TRBJ1-6): SAVISQKPSRDICQRGTSLTIQCQVDSQVTMMFWYRQQPGQSLTLIATANQGSEATYESGFVIDKFPISRPNLTFSTLTVSNMSPEDSSIYLCSVGSNGPLHFGNGTRLTVT.

At least ten counts were recorded for this clonotype. The chain links TRBV29-1 to TRBJ2-3, with 8 bases that match TRBD2. CDR1 and CDR2 from the germline V gene are SQVTM and ANQGSEA. CDR3 size: 15 residues. The V segment lost 0 bases and the J segment 3 bases; nucleotides outside the gene matches: 5. The CDR3 bases are TGCAGCGTTGAAGATCGGATAGCGGGGACAGATACGCAGTATTTT. This sequence encodes CSVEDRIAGTDTQYF.

This clonotype was seen repeatedly, ten times or more. The chain links TRBV5-1 to TRBJ1-1; D gene uncertain. Trimming pared 0 bases from V and 1 base from J, leaving 10 bases between. In germline, CDR1 is SGHRS, CDR2 YFSETQ. The CDR3 sequence is 15 residues long. CDR3 DNA: TGCGCCAGCAGCTTGGGTAACACCGGGAACACTGAAGCTTTCTTT. Its translation: CASSLGNTGNTEAFF.

This clonotype was recorded at least ten times. The chain combines TRBV6-2 or TRBV6-3 with TRBJ1-2; TRBD1 agrees at 9 bases. V gave up 7 bases and J gave up 5 bases; unmatched junction bases: 8. Germline V CDR1 and CDR2: MNHEY, SVGEGT. CDR3 size: 14 residues. The CDR3 bases are TGTGCCAGCACCAGAACAGGGGGCGATTATGGCTACACCTTC. This codes for CASTRTGGDYGYTF.